The entry below describes one T cell receptor (beta chain). The antigen remains undetermined. Data came from immunoSEQ multiplex PCR; TCRdb stores just in-frame clones and leaves some out. The sample lists approximately 120,000 clones; about nine tenths were seen once. The data were taken from a study of T cell responses to AZD1222 COVID-19 vaccine. Across the whole study: The study pooled second doses at about 4 or about 12 weeks.

With 0 bases removed from V and 4 bases from J, the gap between germline ends came to 9 bases. CDR1 and CDR2 from the germline V gene are GTSNPN and SVGIG (reference sequence). The CDR3 is 13 residues long. Findings of the study overall: Spike was spanned by vaccine-associated CD4 TCRs, with dominance at 160-218 and 743-854.

Specimen: peripheral blood, collected on day 0 of AZD1222 vaccination. The genes are TRBV30 and TRBJ1-2; D uncertain. The sequence came from an adult in good health. CDR3 DNA: TGTGCCTGGAGTGTAAATTCGGTCTATGGCTACACCTTC. Its protein product is CAWSVNSVYGYTF.